This T cell receptor (beta chain) was profiled in a study of CD8 T cells in Susac syndrome (dated by TCRdb to about 2019). Background for the entire study: Repertoire sequencing was used to test whether CD8+ T cell activation and differentiation in Susac syndrome was antigen driven. General study outcomes and caveats: The study acknowledged that relatively few individuals were included in the TCR sequencing and HLA analysis.

There are 17 amino acids in the CDR3, from cysteine to phenylalanine inclusive. Solely the CDR3 DNA is kept, with 51 bases framed from the first base. From V the trimming removes 1 base and from J it removes 9 bases, while the gene matches leave 16 bases of the junction unaccounted for. CDR1 and CDR2 were assigned from the germline V gene as SGHAT and FQNNGV. High-throughput TCR beta sequencing profiled peripheral blood CD8+ and CD4+ T cells from healthy donors, Susac syndrome patients and multiple sclerosis patients. The multiple sclerosis controls were treatment-naive patients whose relapsing-remitting disease, either stable or active, fulfilled the revised McDonald criteria. Bulk CD8+ and CD4+ T cells were purified by magnetic negative isolation, whereas CD8+ TEMRA cells were enriched by FACS. Blood was collected in EDTA tubes and processed within 24 hours, with PBMCs isolated through density gradient centrifugation. PBMCs intended for TCR sequencing were cryopreserved in liquid nitrogen and thawed later in a water bath at 37 degrees C. Purity of sorted or isolated CD4+, CD8+ and CD8+ TEMRA cells was at least 90%.

RNA was extracted using the RNeasy kit, and roughly 0.5 to 1 microgram was reverse transcribed with random hexamers. The immunoSEQ multiplex PCR assay, which covers 54 Vbeta and 13 Jbeta segments, was used to amplify TCR beta CDR3 regions. PCR amplification bias was corrected by using a synthetic template baseline for primer optimization and computational correction. The study's own analysis went as follows. Only productive sequences were kept, with reads annotated to V, D and J genes according to IMGT and analyzed in immunoSEQ Analyzer. Clonality was calculated as one minus the Shannon entropy normalized by log2 of the number of productive unique sequences. For each patient and control, public and private clones were evaluated among the 100 most prevalent clones. Susac-specific clones were defined as absent from healthy and MS cohorts, 1052 published viral clones and other ImmuneACCESS disease sequences. TCRdb reprocessing: public reads trimmed at Q25 with fastp, clones called with MiXCR, in-frame beta chains kept. Rows with a matching CDR3 protein are joined into one entry that keeps the most common DNA and genes. These V and J calls are TCRdb output, not the study's own analysis. The sample includes around 230,000 distinct CDR3 sequences, with around 96% observed a single time. Roughly 0.1% of the sample rests with the top ten.

For this clonotype: The specificity of this receptor is unknown. Base qualities were left out, and no much larger clone turns up one base away.

The sequenced sample was CD4+ T cells from PBMCs. The receptor chain draws on TRBV11-2 and TRBJ2-7, with 9 junctional bases fitting TRBD1. The sequence derives from a human donor with multiple sclerosis. This receptor carries the CDR3 CASSLVITAGQGHRQYF. In nucleotide form, the sequence is TGTGCCAGCAGCTTAGTAATCACGGCAGGACAGGGGCACCGGCAGTACTTC.